This T cell receptor beta chain was sequenced during a study of CXCR3-negative and CXCR3-positive naive CD8 T cells. Broader study findings: In CXCR3-positive naive cells, the TRB CDR3s were more hydrophobic than in CXCR3-negative naive cells. Whereas both naive subsets had comparably high diversity, memory CD8+ cells had much lower diversity.

The CDR3 has 15 residues. Germline V gene sequence: CDR1 SGHNT, CDR2 YYREEE (reference sequence). As for this clonotype: Its specificity is unknown.

UMI-labeled 5' RACE yielded the TRB cDNA libraries. Each CDR3 protein gets one entry in TCRdb, which reprocessed the 5' RACE reads and gives no DNA. The specimen's table records about 57,000 distinct CDR3 sequences. The chain joins TRBV5-4 to TRBJ2-7. The sequence was collected from a human donor in good health. Some clones in this sample may be carry-over from other donors' samples. Specimen: naive CXCR3+ CD8+ T cells from blood. This sample's subset: CD45RO-CCR7+CD27+CD95- naive CD8+ T cells expressing CXCR3 (TNR3+). The CDR3 protein is CASSLDRKSNYEQYF.